The rows below give T cell receptor beta chains drawn from one sample of a study of cytomegalovirus exposure and HLA in healthy donors. Measured with immunoSEQ multiplex PCR; TCRdb has only the in-frame clones, and not every one. This table holds fewer than 70,000 clones, around 74% found once. Material for sequencing was PBMCs. Receptor source: a woman in her sixties in good health and CMV-seropositive. The CDR3 runs from the conserved cysteine through the conserved F or W. The D gene is left open where the match is weak. Size values are once, few and many counts, or a class for expanded clones, and some rows have none.

j_call: TRBJ2-7
v_call: TRBV7-7
clone_size: -
d_call: -
cdr3_nt: TGTGCTAGCAGCTCCGACAGGTTCGGGGAGCAGTACTTC
cdr3_aa: CASSSDRFGEQYF

j_call: TRBJ2-7
v_call: TRBV6-5
clone_size: -
d_call: TRBD1
cdr3_nt: TGTGCCAGCAGGGGGACAGCCTCCTACGAGCAGTACTTC
cdr3_aa: CASRGTASYEQYF

j_call: TRBJ2-1
v_call: TRBV13
clone_size: -
d_call: TRBD2
cdr3_nt: TGTGCCAGCAGCTCTAGCGGAAATGAGCAGTTCTTC
cdr3_aa: CASSSSGNEQFF

j_call: TRBJ1-2
v_call: TRBV6-5
clone_size: once
d_call: TRBD1
cdr3_nt: TGTGCCAGCAGGACCGGGACAGGTGGTAACTATGGCTACACCTTC
cdr3_aa: CASRTGTGGNYGYTF

j_call: TRBJ2-7
v_call: TRBV7-8
clone_size: -
d_call: -
cdr3_nt: TGTGCCAGCAGCTTAGGGCTAGACTACGAGCAGTACTTC
cdr3_aa: CASSLGLDYEQYF

j_call: TRBJ1-1
v_call: TRBV6-5
clone_size: few
d_call: TRBD1
cdr3_nt: TGTGCCAGCAGTGCCCAGGGGGACACTGAAGCTTTCTTT
cdr3_aa: CASSAQGDTEAFF

j_call: TRBJ2-7
v_call: TRBV6-5
clone_size: -
d_call: TRBD1
cdr3_nt: TGTGCCAGCAGTCCGACAGGGGACTCCTACGAGCAGTACTTC
cdr3_aa: CASSPTGDSYEQYF

j_call: TRBJ1-6
v_call: TRBV14
clone_size: once
d_call: TRBD1
cdr3_nt: TGTGCCAGCAGCCAACTGACAGGGAGTGCTTCACCCCTCCACTTT
cdr3_aa: CASSQLTGSASPLHF

j_call: TRBJ2-3
v_call: TRBV12-5
clone_size: -
d_call: -
cdr3_nt: TGTGCTAGTGGGGCAGGGGTTAGCACAGATACGCAGTATTTT
cdr3_aa: CASGAGVSTDTQYF

j_call: TRBJ2-1
v_call: TRBV20-1
clone_size: -
d_call: -
cdr3_nt: TGCAGTGCTAGAGATGGCGGATTGCGGTTCTTC
cdr3_aa: CSARDGGLRFF

j_call: TRBJ1-4
v_call: TRBV2
clone_size: -
d_call: -
cdr3_nt: TGTGCCAGCAGCAGGGAGCGGGATGAAAAACTGTTTTTT
cdr3_aa: CASSRERDEKLFF

j_call: TRBJ2-5
v_call: TRBV5-1
clone_size: -
d_call: TRBD1
cdr3_nt: TGCGCCAGCAGCGGGTGGACAGGGAGAGAGACCCAGTACTTC
cdr3_aa: CASSGWTGRETQYF

j_call: TRBJ1-3
v_call: TRBV5-1
clone_size: -
d_call: -
cdr3_nt: TGCGCCAGCAGCGAACCAGGAAGCTCTGGAAACACCATATATTTT
cdr3_aa: CASSEPGSSGNTIYF

j_call: TRBJ1-4
v_call: TRBV15
clone_size: once
d_call: -
cdr3_nt: TGTGCCACCAGCAGCATTAGACAGGCCAACCGGTGGGAACTGTTTTTT
cdr3_aa: CATSSIRQANRWELFF

j_call: TRBJ2-1
v_call: TRBV29-1
clone_size: -
d_call: TRBD2
cdr3_nt: TGCAGCGTTGAAAGGCTAGCGGGCGGCAATGAGCAGTTCTTC
cdr3_aa: CSVERLAGGNEQFF

j_call: TRBJ2-7
v_call: TRBV5-6
clone_size: -
d_call: -
cdr3_nt: TGTGCCAGCACCCTACTGGCAGGGGAAGACGAGCAGTACTTC
cdr3_aa: CASTLLAGEDEQYF

j_call: TRBJ2-7
v_call: TRBV5-5
clone_size: -
d_call: TRBD2
cdr3_nt: TGTGCCAGCAGCTGGGGGACTAGGGGCGAGCAGTACTTC
cdr3_aa: CASSWGTRGEQYF

j_call: TRBJ2-3
v_call: TRBV10-1
clone_size: -
d_call: -
cdr3_nt: TGCGCCAGCAGCGCCAGGAGGCTAGATACGCAGTATTTT
cdr3_aa: CASSARRLDTQYF

j_call: TRBJ2-7
v_call: TRBV5-6
clone_size: -
d_call: TRBD1
cdr3_nt: TGTGCCAGCAGCCTATACAGGGGCCAAACCTACGAGCAGTACTTC
cdr3_aa: CASSLYRGQTYEQYF

j_call: TRBJ2-2
v_call: TRBV2
clone_size: -
d_call: -
cdr3_nt: TGTGCCAGCAGGGGTCAAGGGGTAGATCGGCTGTTTTTT
cdr3_aa: CASRGQGVDRLFF

j_call: TRBJ2-7
v_call: TRBV30
clone_size: -
d_call: TRBD2
cdr3_nt: TGTGCCTGGAGTGTTCGGGGGGGTTTCTCCTACGAGCAGTACTTC
cdr3_aa: CAWSVRGGFSYEQYF

j_call: TRBJ1-1
v_call: TRBV14
clone_size: -
d_call: -
cdr3_nt: TGTGCCAGCAGCCAAGATGGGGGGGTAGTTAGGCGGCCGAACACTGAAGCTTTCTTT
cdr3_aa: CASSQDGGVVRRPNTEAFF

j_call: TRBJ2-5
v_call: TRBV7-9
clone_size: -
d_call: -
cdr3_nt: TGTGCCAGCAGCTTAGATAGGGCGGCGGGGGAGACCCAGTACTTC
cdr3_aa: CASSLDRAAGETQYF

j_call: TRBJ2-7
v_call: TRBV9
clone_size: once
d_call: -
cdr3_nt: TGTGCCAGCACCAGAAGTGGGGCGGGAACGGCGGACGAGCAGTACTTC
cdr3_aa: CASTRSGAGTADEQYF

j_call: TRBJ2-7
v_call: TRBV6-4
clone_size: -
d_call: TRBD1
cdr3_nt: TGTGCCAGCAGTCCCGGGACAGGGGGGAACTACGAGCAGTACTTC
cdr3_aa: CASSPGTGGNYEQYF

j_call: TRBJ2-5
v_call: TRBV7-2
clone_size: -
d_call: -
cdr3_nt: TGTGCCAGCAGCCCGACTAGGGGTGAGACCCAGTACTTC
cdr3_aa: CASSPTRGETQYF

j_call: TRBJ2-7
v_call: TRBV7-9
clone_size: few
d_call: -
cdr3_nt: TGTGCCAGCAGCTTAGCGGGAGGAAACGAGCAGTACTTC
cdr3_aa: CASSLAGGNEQYF

j_call: TRBJ2-3
v_call: TRBV10-3
clone_size: few
d_call: -
cdr3_nt: TGTGCCATCAGTACCGGACAGTTCCGCACAGATACGCAGTATTTT
cdr3_aa: CAISTGQFRTDTQYF

j_call: TRBJ1-1
v_call: TRBV6-1
clone_size: -
d_call: -
cdr3_nt: TGTGCCACCCTCTGGACAGCTGAAGCTTTCTTT
cdr3_aa: CATLWTAEAFF

j_call: TRBJ1-1
v_call: TRBV2
clone_size: few
d_call: -
cdr3_nt: TGTGCCAGCAACCTTCGGGGGTTTGGAGCTTTCTTT
cdr3_aa: CASNLRGFGAFF

j_call: TRBJ1-3
v_call: TRBV6-1
clone_size: -
d_call: -
cdr3_nt: TGTGCCAGCAGTGAAGCGCTAGGATATGGAAACACCATATATTTT
cdr3_aa: CASSEALGYGNTIYF

j_call: TRBJ1-2
v_call: TRBV29-1
clone_size: -
d_call: TRBD1
cdr3_nt: TGCAGCGCCCGGGACAGCTATGGCTACACCTTC
cdr3_aa: CSARDSYGYTF

j_call: TRBJ2-3
v_call: TRBV2
clone_size: -
d_call: TRBD2
cdr3_nt: TGTGCCAGCAACCCGACTAGCGGGGGGGCAGATACGCAGTATTTT
cdr3_aa: CASNPTSGGADTQYF

j_call: TRBJ1-5
v_call: TRBV29-1
clone_size: few
d_call: -
cdr3_nt: TGCAGCGTCTCTGGGACTTCGGGTCAGCCCCAGCATTTT
cdr3_aa: CSVSGTSGQPQHF

j_call: TRBJ1-5
v_call: TRBV11-2
clone_size: few
d_call: TRBD1
cdr3_nt: TGTGCCAGCAGCCCCGACAGGGGGGGTATTCAGCCCCAGCATTTT
cdr3_aa: CASSPDRGGIQPQHF

j_call: TRBJ1-1
v_call: TRBV5-1
clone_size: -
d_call: -
cdr3_nt: TGCGCCAGCAGCTTGTCGGGCGGGTATGAAGCTTTCTTT
cdr3_aa: CASSLSGGYEAFF

j_call: TRBJ1-5
v_call: TRBV6-4
clone_size: -
d_call: TRBD1
cdr3_nt: TGTGCCAGCAGTGACTTAATAGACAGGGATAGAAGCAATCAGCCCCAGCATTTT
cdr3_aa: CASSDLIDRDRSNQPQHF

j_call: TRBJ2-7
v_call: TRBV6-5
clone_size: few
d_call: TRBD1
cdr3_nt: TGTGCCAGCAGTTACTCGAGCAGGGGGAGAGGCTACGAGCAGTACTTC
cdr3_aa: CASSYSSRGRGYEQYF

j_call: TRBJ1-5
v_call: TRBV6-6
clone_size: -
d_call: -
cdr3_nt: TGTGCCAGCAGTTACGCGAACCGGGGCAATCAGCCCCAGCATTTT
cdr3_aa: CASSYANRGNQPQHF

j_call: TRBJ2-3
v_call: TRBV5-6
clone_size: -
d_call: -
cdr3_nt: TGTGCCAGCAGCCCCCAGGGATCTAGCACAGATACGCAGTATTTT
cdr3_aa: CASSPQGSSTDTQYF

j_call: TRBJ2-5
v_call: TRBV5-1
clone_size: -
d_call: -
cdr3_nt: TGCGCCAGCAGCTTGGGGCCAGGAGAGACCCAGTACTTC
cdr3_aa: CASSLGPGETQYF

j_call: TRBJ2-7
v_call: TRBV5-4
clone_size: -
d_call: -
cdr3_nt: TGTGCCAGCAGCTTCTGGGTCGGGAGTAGCGAGCAGTACTTC
cdr3_aa: CASSFWVGSSEQYF

j_call: TRBJ1-2
v_call: TRBV5-1
clone_size: -
d_call: -
cdr3_nt: TGCGCCAGCAGCTCCAGCCGGCAGGTCTACACCTTC
cdr3_aa: CASSSSRQVYTF

j_call: TRBJ2-6
v_call: TRBV5-1
clone_size: few
d_call: -
cdr3_nt: TGCGCCAGCAGCGCTAATTCTGGGGCCAACGTCCTGACTTTC
cdr3_aa: CASSANSGANVLTF

j_call: TRBJ1-1
v_call: TRBV27
clone_size: -
d_call: TRBD1
cdr3_nt: TGTGCCAGCAGGGGACAGAGTACCGGCACTGAAGCTTTCTTT
cdr3_aa: CASRGQSTGTEAFF

j_call: TRBJ2-6
v_call: TRBV15
clone_size: few
d_call: -
cdr3_nt: TGTGCCACCAGCAGTCCTACTGGGGCCAACGTCCTGACTTTC
cdr3_aa: CATSSPTGANVLTF

j_call: TRBJ1-5
v_call: TRBV19
clone_size: -
d_call: -
cdr3_nt: TGTGCCAGTAGTATAGTAGTGAATCAGCCCCAGCATTTT
cdr3_aa: CASSIVVNQPQHF

j_call: TRBJ1-5
v_call: TRBV6-1
clone_size: few
d_call: -
cdr3_nt: TGTGCCAGCAGTGAAGCCAGGGGAAACGCTCAGCCCCAGCATTTT
cdr3_aa: CASSEARGNAQPQHF

j_call: TRBJ1-1
v_call: TRBV9
clone_size: few
d_call: -
cdr3_nt: TGTGCCAGCAGCGGCCAGGGTACTCCTGAAGCTTTCTTT
cdr3_aa: CASSGQGTPEAFF